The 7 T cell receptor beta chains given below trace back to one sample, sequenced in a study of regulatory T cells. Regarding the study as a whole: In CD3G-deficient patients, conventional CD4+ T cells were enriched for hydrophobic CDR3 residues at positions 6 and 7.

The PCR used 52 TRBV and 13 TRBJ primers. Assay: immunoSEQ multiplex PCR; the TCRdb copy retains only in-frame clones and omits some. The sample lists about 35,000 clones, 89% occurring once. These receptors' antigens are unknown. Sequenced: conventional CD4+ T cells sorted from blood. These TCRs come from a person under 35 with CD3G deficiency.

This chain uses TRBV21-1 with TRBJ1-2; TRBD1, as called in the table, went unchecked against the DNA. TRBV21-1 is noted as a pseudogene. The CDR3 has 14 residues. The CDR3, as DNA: TGTGCCAGCAGCAAAAGGGGACAGCACTATGGCTACACCTTC. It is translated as CASSKRGQHYGYTF.

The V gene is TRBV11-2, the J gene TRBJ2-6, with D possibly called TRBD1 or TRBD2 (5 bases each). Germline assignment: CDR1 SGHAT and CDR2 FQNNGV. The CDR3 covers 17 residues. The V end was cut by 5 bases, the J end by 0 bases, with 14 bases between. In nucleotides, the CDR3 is TGTGCCAGCAGCAAACCGGGGCTCCACTCTGGGGCCAACGTCCTGACTTTC. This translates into CASSKPGLHSGANVLTF.

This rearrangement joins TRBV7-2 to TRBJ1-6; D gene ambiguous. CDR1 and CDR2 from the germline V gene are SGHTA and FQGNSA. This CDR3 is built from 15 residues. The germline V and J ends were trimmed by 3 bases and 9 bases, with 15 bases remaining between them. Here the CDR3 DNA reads TGTGCCAGCAGCTTTGACATCTCCGGAGGTTCACCCCTCCACTTT. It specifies CASSFDISGGSPLHF. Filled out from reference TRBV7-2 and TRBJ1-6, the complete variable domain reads GAGVSQSPSNKVTEKGKDVELRCDPISGHTALYWYRQSLGQGLEFLIYFQGNSAPDKSGLPSDRFSAERTGGSVSTLTIQRTQQEDSAVYLCASSFDISGGSPLHFGNGTRLTVT.

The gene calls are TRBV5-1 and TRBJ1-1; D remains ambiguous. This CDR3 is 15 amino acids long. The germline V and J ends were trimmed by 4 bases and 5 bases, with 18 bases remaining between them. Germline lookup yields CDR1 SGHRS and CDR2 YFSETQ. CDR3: CASSPQAWRETEAFF. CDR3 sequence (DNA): TGCGCCAGCAGCCCCCAGGCCTGGCGAGAAACTGAAGCTTTCTTT.

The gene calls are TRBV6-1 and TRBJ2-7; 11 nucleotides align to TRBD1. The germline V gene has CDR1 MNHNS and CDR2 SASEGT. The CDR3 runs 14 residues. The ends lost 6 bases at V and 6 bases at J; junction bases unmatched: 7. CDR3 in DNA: TGTGCCAGCAGGAGGACAGGGGGCATCGGCGAGCAGTACTTC. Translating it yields CASRRTGGIGEQYF.

In DNA, the CDR3 is TGTGCCAGCAGTTCCGCCGGGACAGGGTCCGTCGAGCAGTACTTC. This translates into CASSSAGTGSVEQYF. The genes are TRBV28 and TRBJ2-7; TRBD1 matches at 9 bases. The CDR3 covers 15 residues. Germline V CDR1 and CDR2: MDHEN, SYDVKM. The ends lost 4 bases at V and 6 bases at J; junction bases unmatched: 10. The entire variable domain, with the rest obtained from reference TRBV28 and TRBJ2-7, is as follows: DVKVTQSSRYLVKRTGEKVFLECVQDMDHENMFWYRQDPGLGLRLIYFSYDVKMKEKGDIPEGYSVSREKKERFSLILESASTNQTSMYLCASSSAGTGSVEQYFGPGTRLTVT.

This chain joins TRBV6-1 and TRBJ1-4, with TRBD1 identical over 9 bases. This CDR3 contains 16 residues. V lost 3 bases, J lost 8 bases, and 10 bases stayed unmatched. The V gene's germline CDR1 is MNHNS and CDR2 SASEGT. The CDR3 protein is CASSDIYRGREEKLFF. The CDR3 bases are TGTGCCAGCAGTGATATCTACAGGGGGCGAGAAGAAAAACTGTTTTTT.